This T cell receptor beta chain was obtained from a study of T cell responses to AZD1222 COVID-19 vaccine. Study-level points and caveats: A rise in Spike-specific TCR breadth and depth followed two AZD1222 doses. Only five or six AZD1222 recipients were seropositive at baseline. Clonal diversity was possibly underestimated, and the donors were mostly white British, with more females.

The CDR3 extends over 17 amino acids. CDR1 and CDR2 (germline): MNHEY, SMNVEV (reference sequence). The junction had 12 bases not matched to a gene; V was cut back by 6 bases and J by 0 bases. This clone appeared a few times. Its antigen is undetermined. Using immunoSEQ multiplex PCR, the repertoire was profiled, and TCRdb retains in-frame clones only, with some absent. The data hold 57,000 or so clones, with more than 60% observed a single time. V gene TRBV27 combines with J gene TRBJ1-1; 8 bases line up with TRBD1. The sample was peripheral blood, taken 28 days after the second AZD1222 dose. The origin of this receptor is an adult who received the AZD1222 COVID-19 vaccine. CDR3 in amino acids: CASRSTGTGLMNTEAFF. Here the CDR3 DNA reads TGTGCCAGCAGATCAACCGGGACAGGATTAATGAACACTGAAGCTTTCTTT.